What follows are 15 T cell receptor beta chains derived from one specimen sequenced in a study of T cell changes during pregnancy in multiple sclerosis. Sequencing was performed with immunoSEQ multiplex PCR; in TCRdb, only in-frame clones are kept and a portion is missing. Altogether tens of thousands of clones are present, roughly 92% being singletons, with the ten largest covering 2%. Sequenced here: peripheral blood, sampled in the second trimester of pregnancy. The receptors derive from a female donor with multiple sclerosis, enrolled in a pregnancy study.

The chain has TRBV5-8 and TRBJ1-2; TRBD1 might be the D (6 bases). Germline V gene lookup returns CDR1 SGHTS and CDR2 YDEGEE. V dropped 4 bases and J dropped 4 bases, with 17 bases sitting between them. CDR3 size: 15 residues. The CDR3 spells CASSRNYRDVYGYTF. In nucleotides, the CDR3 is TGTGCCAGCAGCAGAAATTACAGGGACGTCTATGGCTACACCTTC.

The chain joins TRBV30 to TRBJ2-3; 9 nucleotides align to TRBD2. Germline V gene lookup returns CDR1 GTSNPN and CDR2 SVGIG (reference sequence). The length of the CDR3 is 14 residues. V lost 5 bases, J lost 8 bases, and 11 bases stayed unmatched. CDR3 coding DNA: TGTGCCTGGGGGAGCGGGGGGAGGTCGGGTACGCAGTATTTT. It translates to CAWGSGGRSGTQYF. The variable domain in full, completed from reference TRBV30 and TRBJ2-3, reads SQTIHQWPATLVQPVGSPLSLECTVEGTSNPNLYWYRQAAGRGLQLLFYSVGIGQISSEVPQNLSASRPQDRQFILSSKKLLLSDSGFYLCAWGSGGRSGTQYFGPGTRLTVL.

The CDR3 DNA follows: TGCAGCGTCCAGTTACCGAACTATGGCTACACCTTC. Residues: CSVQLPNYGYTF. The rearrangement links TRBV29-1 to TRBJ1-2, with D uncertain. The CDR3 totals 12 residues. Trimming stripped 6 bases from V and 2 bases from J, with 10 bases between. Germline assignment: CDR1 SQVTM and CDR2 ANQGSEA.

This chain connects TRBV7-8 to TRBJ1-4, with D perhaps TRBD1 (6 bases). The CDR3 runs 18 residues. The V end was cut by 2 bases, the J end by 1 base, with 17 bases between. Per germline, CDR1 SGHVS and CDR2 FQNEAQ. CDR3 region: CASSLLGGGGRTNEKLFF. The CDR3 DNA reads as TGTGCCAGCAGCTTATTGGGCGGCGGGGGGCGAACTAATGAAAAACTGTTTTTT.

The chain combines TRBV28 with TRBJ2-7, with 7 bases aligning to TRBD1. Unmatched junction bases numbered 4, after V lost 2 bases and J lost 3 bases. This CDR3 has 14 residues. Germline CDR1 is MDHEN and CDR2 is SYDVKM. Here the CDR3 reads CASSLEGGSYEQYF. As DNA, the CDR3 is TGTGCCAGCAGTTTAGAAGGGGGCAGCTACGAGCAGTACTTC.

This clone was seen a handful of times. V is TRBV6-1 and J is TRBJ1-2; D is unclear. The CDR3 is 12 amino acids. Germline V lookup: CDR1 MNHNS, CDR2 SASEGT. The V end lost 3 bases, the J end lost 6 bases, and 8 bases lay between the germline ends. The CDR3 protein is CASSEEVDGYTF. The CDR3 DNA reads TGTGCCAGCAGTGAGGAGGTGGATGGCTACACCTTC.

V gene TRBV5-4 combines with J gene TRBJ2-4; TRBD1 matches 11 bases. Per the germline V gene, CDR1 is SGHNT and CDR2 is YYREEE (reference sequence). The CDR3 sequence is 16 residues long. V shed 4 bases and J 9 bases; nucleotides not matched to a gene: 12. DNA of the CDR3: TGTGCCAGCAGCCTAGGGACAGGGGGTGCTAAAGGCATTCAGTACTTC. This encodes CASSLGTGGAKGIQYF.

This rearrangement joins TRBV6-5 to TRBJ1-6; 7 bases map to TRBD1. Trimming took 6 bases from V and 6 from J; bases not matched to a gene: 5. The germline gives CDR1 MNHEY, CDR2 SVGAGI. The CDR3 has 14 residues. CDR3 amino acids: CASRPGGSNSPLHF. The CDR3 DNA is TGTGCCAGCAGGCCAGGGGGGTCTAATTCACCCCTCCACTTT.

This clone was recorded once. The rearrangement links TRBV11-2 to TRBJ2-1; no firm D call. This CDR3 region has 11 residues. CDR1 is SGHAT, CDR2 FQNNGV, per germline. Trimming left V 4 bases short and J 10 bases short, with 8 bases between. CDR3: CASSSQREQFF. CDR3 bases: TGTGCCAGCAGCTCCCAGAGGGAGCAGTTCTTC.

This chain joins TRBV7-2 and TRBJ1-4; perhaps TRBD1 as D (5 bases). The germline V gene encodes CDR1 SGHTA and CDR2 FQGNSA. The V end lost 7 bases, the J end lost 4 bases, and 19 bases lay between the germline ends. The CDR3 has 16 residues. The CDR3 is CASTFGGDSLNEKLFF. The CDR3 DNA reads TGTGCCAGCACCTTCGGGGGTGACAGTCTTAATGAAAAACTGTTTTTT.

The chain has TRBV7-6 and TRBJ2-7; TRBD1 might be the D (6 bases). Between the trimmed V and J ends, which lost 5 bases and 1 base, there was a span of 15 bases. The CDR3 is 15 residues long. Germline CDR1 reads SGHVS; CDR2 reads FNYEAQ. The CDR3 region is CASSQDRQASYEQYF. The CDR3 coding sequence is TGTGCCAGCAGCCAGGATCGACAGGCGTCCTACGAGCAGTACTTC.

The CDR3 loop is CASSSYSGGGYGYTF. The CDR3 nucleotides read TGTGCCAGCAGCTCTTACTCAGGGGGCGGCTATGGCTACACCTTC. The rearrangement joins TRBV7-9 to TRBJ1-2; the match to TRBD1 covers 8 bases. CDR1 is SEHNR and CDR2 is FQNEAQ in the germline V gene (reference sequence). The junction had 8 bases not matched to a gene; V was cut back by 4 bases and J by 4 bases. The CDR3 covers 15 residues.

The chain is built from TRBV10-3 and TRBJ1-4, with TRBD1 matching 7 bases. The CDR3 has 15 amino acids. From germline, CDR1 is ENHRY and CDR2 SYGVKD. V shed 6 bases and J 4 bases; nucleotides not matched to a gene: 8. The CDR3 sequence is CAIRASGTVNEKLFF. The CDR3 DNA reads TGTGCCATCAGGGCGTCCGGGACAGTTAATGAAAAACTGTTTTTT.

The chain joins TRBV7-8 to TRBJ2-7, with no clear D. This CDR3 spans 12 amino acids. V lost 2 bases and J lost 7, with 9 bases in between. The germline V gene has CDR1 SGHVS and CDR2 FQNEAQ. As DNA, the CDR3 is TGTGCCAGCAGCTTATCGGGTGATGAGCAGTACTTC. Protein sequence: CASSLSGDEQYF.

The genes are TRBV6-4 and TRBJ2-3; D is unclear. Germline values: CDR1 MRHNA, CDR2 SNTAGT. The CDR3 spans 14 residues. The V end was cut by 3 bases, the J end by 4 bases, with 11 bases between. CDR3 loop: CASSEGLGPDTQYF. The CDR3 region has the DNA TGTGCCAGCAGTGAGGGTCTAGGCCCAGATACGCAGTATTTT.